The entry below describes one T cell receptor (beta chain). The target antigen is unknown. This entry comes from a study of T cell responses to AZD1222 COVID-19 vaccine. Study-wide context: Second-dose intervals near 4 or 12 weeks were combined.

Sequencing used immunoSEQ multiplex PCR; TCRdb keeps in-frame clones, though not all of them. The profile shows fewer than 130,000 clones, more than 90% of them singletons. Study conclusions and caveats: Spike-specific TCR breadth rose after two AZD1222 doses, and depth rose as well. Spike-wide coverage was observed for vaccine-associated CD4 TCRs, with dominant responses at 160-218 and 743-854.

This CDR3 spans 14 amino acids. Per germline, CDR1 MNHEY and CDR2 SMNVEV (reference sequence). Trimming at V came to 3 bases and at J to 5 bases, leaving 6 bases not matched to a gene. The TCR sequence derives from an adult in good health. The specimen was peripheral blood, collected on day 0 of AZD1222 vaccination. The chain has TRBV27 and TRBJ2-5, with 7 positions matching TRBD2. The CDR3 DNA reads as TGTGCCAGCAGTTTTCGGGCGGGAGTGGAGACCCAGTACTTC. Translating it yields CASSFRAGVETQYF.